This entry lists 32 T cell receptor beta chains sequenced from one sample in a study of Tregs in tolerant kidney transplant recipients. Recipient PBMCs carried a CFSE label and met irradiated graft donor PBMCs for approximately six days before FACS sorting. Their target antigens are unknown. The protocol was immunoSEQ multiplex PCR, while the TCRdb copy is restricted to in-frame clones and leaves out a portion. The sample lists 7,000 to 9,000 clones, approximately 30% occurring once. The specimen comprised CD8+ T cells from blood cultured with allogeneic cells, sampled before the transplant. Receptors originate from a human patient who received a combined kidney and bone marrow transplant.

The rearrangement links TRBV9 to TRBJ2-2, with 10 bases identical to TRBD2. The CDR3 sequence is 17 residues long. V gave up 2 bases and J gave up 1 base; unmatched junction bases: 5. Looked up from germline, CDR1 is SGDLS and CDR2 is YYNGEE. CDR3 region: CASSVSTSGMNTGELFF. In DNA, the CDR3 is TGTGCCAGCAGCGTTTCCACTAGCGGGATGAACACCGGGGAGCTGTTTTTT.

This clone was counted a few times. Given a much more abundant clone one base away, this may be a read error. Other DNA sequences in this sample translate to the same CDR3. The CDR3: CASSQEGQLSYEQYF. The DNA for the CDR3 is TGCGCCAGCAGCCAAGAGGGACAGCTATCCTACGAGCAGTACTTC. The chain joins TRBV4-1 to TRBJ2-7, with 7 bases fitting TRBD1. With 0 bases clipped from V and 1 base from J, the junction kept 3 bases outside the gene matches. The germline gives CDR1 MGHRA, CDR2 YSYEKL. The CDR3 totals 15 residues.

This clone came up once. The chain is built from TRBV9 and TRBJ2-2; D perhaps matches TRBD2 (5 bases). The CDR3 length is 14 residues. Deletions cut 3 bases from V and 1 base from J, with 7 bases between. Germline V gives CDR1 SGDLS, CDR2 YYNGEE. This CDR3 reads CASSGGVNTGELFF. The CDR3 region has the DNA TGTGCCAGCAGCGGGGGAGTGAACACCGGGGAGCTGTTTTTT. Filled out from reference TRBV9 and TRBJ2-2, the complete variable domain reads DSGVTQTPKHLITATGQRVTLRCSPRSGDLSVYWYQQSLDQGLQFLIQYYNGEERAKGNILERFSAQQFPDLHSELNLSSLELGDSALYFCASSGGVNTGELFFGEGSRLTVL.

This clone was recorded a few times. V and J are TRBV21-1 and TRBJ1-1; no check of the table's D call, TRBD1, against the DNA was made. TRBV21-1 is a pseudogene. The CDR3 totals 15 residues. In nucleotides, the CDR3 is TGTGCCAGCAGCAATTGTGCAGTCATGAACACTGAAGCTTTCTTT. The encoded protein is CASSNCAVMNTEAFF.

The chain carries TRBV7-2 and TRBJ1-2, with D possibly matching TRBD1 (5 bases). Trimming removed 9 bases at V and 4 bases at J, with 21 bases between. This CDR3 is built from 15 residues. Looked up from germline, CDR1 is SGHTA and CDR2 is FQGNSA. CDR3: CASLPPNAGGYGYTF. For the CDR3, the DNA is TGTGCCAGTCTGCCGCCAAACGCCGGGGGCTATGGCTACACCTTC.

The CDR3 protein is CASSQDKRGTQETQYF. Written as DNA, the CDR3 is TGTGCCAGCAGCCAAGATAAGCGGGGTACCCAAGAGACCCAGTACTTC. The chain uses TRBV4-2 and TRBJ2-5; 7 bases align to TRBD2. This CDR3 has 16 residues. V was pared by 0 bases and J by 1 base, with 5 bases of the junction left unmatched. The germline V gene encodes CDR1 LGHNA and CDR2 YNFKEQ.

In its sample, this clone was seen a few times. This chain joins TRBV27 and TRBJ2-7, with TRBD2 matching over 9 bases. The J segment lost 2 bases and the V segment lost 2 bases, leaving 7 bases of the junction unmatched. This CDR3 comprises 16 residues. The V gene's germline CDR1 is MNHEY and CDR2 SMNVEV (reference sequence). CDR3 amino acids: CASSLISAGGPYEQYF. CDR3 nucleotides: TGTGCCAGCAGTTTAATTTCGGCGGGAGGGCCCTACGAGCAGTACTTC.

The J gene is TRBJ1-1, the V gene TRBV7-9, with TRBD1 matching 9 bases. The CDR3 has 14 amino acids. The germline V gene encodes CDR1 SEHNR and CDR2 FQNEAQ (reference sequence). V shed 4 bases, J shed 8 bases, and the junction held 8 bases outside the gene matches. The CDR3 DNA sequence: TGTGCCAGCAGCTCAGGGACAGGGTTCTGGGAAGCTTTCTTT. Encoded protein: CASSSGTGFWEAFF.

This clone was recorded once. The chain uses TRBV11-2 and TRBJ2-1, with D perhaps TRBD1 (6 bases). The CDR3 loop spans 16 amino acids. The germline V gene has CDR1 SGHAT and CDR2 FQNNGV. V was trimmed by 1 base and J by 4 bases, leaving 14 bases between them. The CDR3 protein is CASSLALRGSYNEQFF. CDR3 DNA: TGTGCCAGCAGCTTAGCTCTGAGGGGGTCATACAATGAGCAGTTCTTC. The complete variable domain, with remaining parts taken from reference TRBV11-2 and TRBJ2-1, reads EAGVAQSPRYKIIEKRQSVAFWCNPISGHATLYWYQQILGQGPKLLIQFQNNGVVDDSQLPKDRFSAERLKGVDSTLKIQPAKLEDSAVYLCASSLALRGSYNEQFFGPGTRLTVL.

The genes are TRBV15 and TRBJ2-7; the match to TRBD1 covers 9 bases. Germline CDR1 and CDR2: LNHNV and YYDKDF (reference sequence). There are 15 residues in the CDR3. Losses at the gene ends were 4 bases for V and 4 bases for J; bases not matched to a gene: 8. The CDR3 sequence is CATSTPGQGLYEQYF. The CDR3 DNA is TGTGCCACCAGCACACCCGGACAGGGGTTGTACGAGCAGTACTTC.

The J gene is TRBJ2-3, the V gene TRBV7-6, with D possibly matching TRBD1 (6 bases). In germline, CDR1 is SGHVS, CDR2 FNYEAQ. With 3 bases removed from V and 0 bases from J, the gap between germline ends came to 10 bases. The CDR3 extends over 15 amino acids. CDR3 residues: CASSFGTLSTDTQYF. CDR3 bases: TGTGCCAGCAGCTTTGGGACACTTAGCACAGATACGCAGTATTTT.

This chain connects TRBV29-1 to TRBJ2-2; maybe TRBD2 (5 bases). Trimming left V 3 bases short and J 3 bases short, with 5 bases between. Germline CDR1 is SQVTM and CDR2 is ANQGSEA. The CDR3 is 12 amino acids. The DNA for the CDR3 is TGCAGCGTTGACGGGGACACCGGGGAGCTGTTTTTT. It encodes CSVDGDTGELFF.

This clone has more than one count but fewer than ten. V is TRBV4-3 and J is TRBJ2-7; 7 nucleotides line up with TRBD1. From germline, CDR1 is LGHNA and CDR2 YSLEER. The V gene end was trimmed by 4 bases and the J gene end by 1 base; junction bases not matched to a gene: 7. The CDR3 length is 15 residues. The CDR3 protein is CASSPQGTNSYEQYF. As DNA, the CDR3 is TGCGCCAGCAGCCCACAGGGGACCAATTCCTACGAGCAGTACTTC.

J is TRBJ1-2 and V is TRBV28, with TRBD1 matching over 8 bases. The J segment lost 4 bases and the V segment lost 5 bases, leaving 15 bases of the junction unmatched. Looked up from germline, CDR1 is MDHEN and CDR2 is SYDVKM. CDR3 length: 17 residues. The CDR3 DNA reads TGTGCCAGCAGTGACCCTCGGACAGGGATCTTACTCTATGGCTACACCTTC. Its protein product is CASSDPRTGILLYGYTF.

This clone came up a few times. The chain is built from TRBV28 and TRBJ2-5; 8 nucleotides align to TRBD1. The J call may be in error: the DNA end matches TRBJ2-7 better. The CDR3 length is 14 residues. CDR1 is MDHEN, CDR2 SYDVKM, per germline. CDR3 amino acids: CASSKQGGRGEQYF. CDR3 DNA sequence: TGTGCCAGCAGTAAACAGGGGGGACGGGGCGAGCAGTACTTC.

This clone turned up a few times. The chain combines TRBV27 with TRBJ2-3; D remains ambiguous. The CDR3 length is 16 residues. Germline CDR1 and CDR2: MNHEY and SMNVEV (reference sequence). V was shortened by 4 bases and J by 1 base, with 15 bases between the two germline ends. The CDR3 here is CASSSLGPLGTDTQYF. Here the CDR3 DNA reads TGTGCCAGCAGTTCGCTGGGCCCTCTGGGCACAGATACGCAGTATTTT.

The V gene is TRBV7-3, the J gene TRBJ2-5, with TRBD2 matching 12 bases. Germline V gives CDR1 SGHTA, CDR2 FQGTGA. The V gene end was trimmed by 5 bases and the J gene end by 10 bases; junction bases not matched to a gene: 5. CDR3 size: 13 residues. CDR3 nucleotides: TGTGCCAGCAGCCTTCTAGCGGGGGGGGACCAGTACTTC. As protein: CASSLLAGGDQYF.

This clone turned up a few times. V is TRBV21-1 and J is TRBJ1-5. TRBV21-1 is a recognized pseudogene. The CDR3 totals 17 residues. The CDR3: CASSRTGKRYSNQPQHF. DNA of the CDR3: TGTGCCAGCAGCAGGACGGGAAAGCGGTATAGCAATCAGCCCCAGCATTTT.

V gene TRBV6-5 combines with J gene TRBJ2-2; 12 positions agree with TRBD2. V was pared by 4 bases and J by 6 bases, with 6 bases of the junction left unmatched. Germline-derived CDR1 and CDR2 are MNHEY and SVGAGI. The CDR3 spans 16 residues. CDR3 bases: TGTGCCAGCAGTTTATTGCTAGCGGGGGGGCCCGGGGAGCTGTTTTTT. It yields the protein CASSLLLAGGPGELFF.

The rearrangement joins TRBV27 to TRBJ1-5, with D possibly matching TRBD1 (5 bases). This CDR3 is built from 14 residues. V lost 2 bases and J 8 bases, leaving 13 bases between the germline ends. Germline values: CDR1 MNHEY, CDR2 SMNVEV (reference sequence). The CDR3 DNA reads TGTGCCAGCAGTTTACTGGGGGGTTTAGAGCCCCAGCATTTT. This sequence encodes CASSLLGGLEPQHF.

The J gene is TRBJ2-7, the V gene TRBV27, with 8 positions matching TRBD1. Germline-derived CDR1 and CDR2 are MNHEY and SMNVEV (reference sequence). J gave up 4 bases and V 0 bases, and 5 bases lay outside the gene matches. The CDR3 is 15 amino acids. CDR3 in amino acids: CASSLSAGGSYEQYF. The CDR3 nucleotides are TGTGCCAGCAGTTTATCCGCAGGGGGCTCGTACGAGCAGTACTTC.

The chain recombines TRBV6-6 with TRBJ1-1; no firm D call. This CDR3 region has 11 residues. Germline CDR1 MNHNY, CDR2 SVGAGI (reference sequence). V was trimmed by 8 bases and J by 2 bases, leaving 6 bases between them. For the CDR3, the DNA is TGTGCCAGCTGTTCAAACACTGAAGCTTTCTTT. Amino acids: CASCSNTEAFF.

The rearrangement links TRBV14 to TRBJ2-2; 9 bases map to TRBD1. CDR1 is SGHDN, CDR2 FVKESK, per germline. After removal of 1 base from V and 6 bases from J, the junction contained 6 bases not matched to a gene. The CDR3 is 16 residues long. Written as DNA, the CDR3 is TGTGCCAGCAGCCAAGTAGGGACAGGGTACGCCGGGGAGCTGTTTTTT. This sequence encodes CASSQVGTGYAGELFF. Filled out from reference TRBV14 and TRBJ2-2, the complete variable domain reads EAGVTQFPSHSVIEKGQTVTLRCDPISGHDNLYWYRRVMGKEIKFLLHFVKESKQDESGMPNNRFLAERTGGTYSTLKVQPAELEDSGVYFCASSQVGTGYAGELFFGEGSRLTVL.

The chain has TRBV7-9 and TRBJ2-7; 8 bases are a match to TRBD1. Germline assignment: CDR1 SEHNR and CDR2 FQNEAQ (reference sequence). This CDR3 region has 13 residues. Losses at the gene ends were 5 bases for V and 2 bases for J; bases not matched to a gene: 2. CDR3 protein: CASSEGQAYEQYF. CDR3 coding DNA: TGTGCCAGCAGCGAGGGACAGGCCTACGAGCAGTACTTC.

There are a few counts of this clone. For the CDR3, the DNA is TGTGCCAGCAGCCAAGACTCCATGAATGAGCAGTTCTTC. Translated: CASSQDSMNEQFF. This rearrangement joins TRBV7-9 to TRBJ2-1; no firm D call. Germline V lookup: CDR1 SEHNR, CDR2 FQNEAQ (reference sequence). The CDR3 covers 13 residues. The ends were cut back, 5 bases at V and 7 bases at J, with 12 bases in the middle. Complete variable domain (other parts from reference TRBV7-9 and TRBJ2-1): DTGVSQNPRHKITKRGQNVTFRCDPISEHNRLYWYRQTLGQGPEFLTYFQNEAQLEKSRLLSDRFSAERPKGSFSTLEIQRTEQGDSAMYLCASSQDSMNEQFFGPGTRLTVL.

The chain carries TRBV11-2 and TRBJ1-1; 7 bases fit TRBD1. The V segment lost 0 bases and the J segment 3 bases; nucleotides outside the gene matches: 4. CDR1 is SGHAT, CDR2 FQNNGV, per germline. This CDR3 has 15 amino acids. As DNA, the CDR3 is TGTGCCAGCAGCTTAGAGGGACAGTTACACACTGAAGCTTTCTTT. It encodes CASSLEGQLHTEAFF.

This clone was detected a few times. This chain connects TRBV7-6 to TRBJ1-1; D possibly corresponds to TRBD1 (5 bases). Germline lookup yields CDR1 SGHVS and CDR2 FNYEAQ. V dropped 1 base and J dropped 6 bases, with 15 bases sitting between them. This CDR3 has 15 residues. The CDR3 bases are TGTGCCAGCAGCTTAGTTCTGGGGCTAAAGGCTGAAGCTTTCTTT. It is translated as CASSLVLGLKAEAFF.

The gene calls are TRBV12-5 and TRBJ1-1; TRBD1 agrees at 7 bases. The CDR3 is 15 residues long. With 5 bases clipped from V and 1 base from J, the junction kept 7 bases outside the gene matches. From germline, CDR1 is LGHNT and CDR2 FRNRAP. CDR3 sequence (DNA): TGTGCTAGTGGTCCTGGGACAGTGGCGAACACTGAAGCTTTCTTT. Translated: CASGPGTVANTEAFF.

This clone was seen more than once but under ten times. The chain has TRBV19 and TRBJ2-7, with a possible D match to TRBD1 (5 bases). V shed 3 bases and J shed 5 bases, with 11 bases lying between them. The CDR3 covers 13 residues. Germline V gene data show CDR1 as LNHDA and CDR2 as SQIVND (reference sequence). CDR3 in amino acids: CASSMIQGNEQYF. DNA for the CDR3: TGTGCCAGTAGTATGATTCAGGGAAACGAGCAGTACTTC.

J is TRBJ2-7 and V is TRBV7-8, with unresolved D. Germline V gene data show CDR1 as SGHVS and CDR2 as FQNEAQ. Trimming removed 5 bases at V and 2 bases at J, with 4 bases between. The CDR3 covers 11 residues. The CDR3 is CASSTPYEQYF. As DNA, the CDR3 is TGTGCCAGCAGCACACCCTACGAGCAGTACTTC.

By frequency in the sample, this clone is medium-sized. V usage is TRBV4-3 and J usage is TRBJ2-7; D unresolved. Looked up from germline, CDR1 is LGHNA and CDR2 is YSLEER. V shed 4 bases and J shed 1 base, with 8 bases lying between them. The CDR3 runs 13 residues. Here the CDR3 reads CASSPHESYEQYF. The CDR3 DNA follows: TGCGCCAGCAGCCCGCATGAGTCCTACGAGCAGTACTTC.

This clone was found a few times. This sequence joins TRBV4-3 and TRBJ2-7; weak D call: TRBD1 (5 bases). Per germline, CDR1 LGHNA and CDR2 YSLEER. The V end was cut by 1 base, the J end by 3 bases, with 10 bases between. CDR3 size: 14 residues. Written as DNA, the CDR3 is TGCGCCAGCAGCCAAGGAATGACAGACTACGAGCAGTACTTC. Amino acids: CASSQGMTDYEQYF.